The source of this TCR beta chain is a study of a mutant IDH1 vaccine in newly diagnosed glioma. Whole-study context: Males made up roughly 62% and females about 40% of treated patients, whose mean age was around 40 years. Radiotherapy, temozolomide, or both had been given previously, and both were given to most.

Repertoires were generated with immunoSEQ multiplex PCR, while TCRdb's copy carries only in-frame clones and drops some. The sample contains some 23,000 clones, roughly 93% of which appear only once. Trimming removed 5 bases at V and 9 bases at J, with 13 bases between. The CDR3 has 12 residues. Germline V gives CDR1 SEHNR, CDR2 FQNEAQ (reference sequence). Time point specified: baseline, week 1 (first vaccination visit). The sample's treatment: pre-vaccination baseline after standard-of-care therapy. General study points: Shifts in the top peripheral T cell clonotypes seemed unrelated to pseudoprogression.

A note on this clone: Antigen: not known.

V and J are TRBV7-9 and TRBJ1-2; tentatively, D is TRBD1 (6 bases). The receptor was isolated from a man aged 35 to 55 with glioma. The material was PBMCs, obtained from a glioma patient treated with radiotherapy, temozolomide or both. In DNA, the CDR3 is TGTGCCAGCAGCACCCGACAGGTTCGCTACACCTTC. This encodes CASSTRQVRYTF. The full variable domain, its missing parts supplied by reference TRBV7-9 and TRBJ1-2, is DTGVSQNPRHKITKRGQNVTFRCDPISEHNRLYWYRQTLGQGPEFLTYFQNEAQLEKSRLLSDRFSAERPKGSFSTLEIQRTEQGDSAMYLCASSTRQVRYTFGSGTRLTVV.